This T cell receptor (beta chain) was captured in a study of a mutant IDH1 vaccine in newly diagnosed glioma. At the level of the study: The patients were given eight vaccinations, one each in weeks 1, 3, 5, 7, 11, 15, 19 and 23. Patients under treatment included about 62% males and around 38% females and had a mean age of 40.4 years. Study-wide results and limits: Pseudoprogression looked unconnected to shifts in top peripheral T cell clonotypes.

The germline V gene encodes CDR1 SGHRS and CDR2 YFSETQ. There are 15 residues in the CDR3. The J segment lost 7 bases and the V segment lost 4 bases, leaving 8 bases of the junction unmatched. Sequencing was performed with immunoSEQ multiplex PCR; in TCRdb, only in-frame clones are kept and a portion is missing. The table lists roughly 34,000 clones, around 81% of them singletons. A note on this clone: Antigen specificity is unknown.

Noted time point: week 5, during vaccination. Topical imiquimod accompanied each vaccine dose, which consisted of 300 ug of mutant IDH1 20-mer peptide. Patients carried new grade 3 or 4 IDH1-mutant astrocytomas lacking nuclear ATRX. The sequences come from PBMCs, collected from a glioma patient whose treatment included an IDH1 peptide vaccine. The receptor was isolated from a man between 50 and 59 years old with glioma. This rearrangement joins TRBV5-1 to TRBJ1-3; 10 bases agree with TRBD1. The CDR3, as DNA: TGCGCCAGCAGCCGGACAGGGGGAGGTGAGAACACCATATATTTT. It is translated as CASSRTGGGENTIYF.